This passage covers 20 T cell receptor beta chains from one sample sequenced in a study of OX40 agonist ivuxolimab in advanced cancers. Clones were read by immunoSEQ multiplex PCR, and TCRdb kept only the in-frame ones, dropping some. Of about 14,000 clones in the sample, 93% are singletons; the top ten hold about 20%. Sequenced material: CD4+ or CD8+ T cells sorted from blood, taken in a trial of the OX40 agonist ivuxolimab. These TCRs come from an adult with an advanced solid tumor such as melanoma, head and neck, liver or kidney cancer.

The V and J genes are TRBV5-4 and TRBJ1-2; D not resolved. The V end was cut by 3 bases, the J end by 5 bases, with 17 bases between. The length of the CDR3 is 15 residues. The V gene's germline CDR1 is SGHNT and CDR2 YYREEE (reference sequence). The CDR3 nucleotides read TGTGCCAGCAGCTCTGACTTCTTCCAAGGATATGGCTACACCTTC. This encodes CASSSDFFQGYGYTF.

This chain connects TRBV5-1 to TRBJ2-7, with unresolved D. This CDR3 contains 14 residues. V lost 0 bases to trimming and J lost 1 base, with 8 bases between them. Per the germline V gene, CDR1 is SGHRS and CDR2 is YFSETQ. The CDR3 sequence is CASSLGPTSYEQYF. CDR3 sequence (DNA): TGCGCCAGCAGCTTGGGGCCCACTTCCTACGAGCAGTACTTC.

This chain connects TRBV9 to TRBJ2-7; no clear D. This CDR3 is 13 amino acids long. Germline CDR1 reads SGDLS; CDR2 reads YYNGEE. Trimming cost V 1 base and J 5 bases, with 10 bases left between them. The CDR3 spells CASSVTGWDEQYF. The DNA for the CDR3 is TGTGCCAGCAGCGTAACGGGTTGGGACGAGCAGTACTTC.

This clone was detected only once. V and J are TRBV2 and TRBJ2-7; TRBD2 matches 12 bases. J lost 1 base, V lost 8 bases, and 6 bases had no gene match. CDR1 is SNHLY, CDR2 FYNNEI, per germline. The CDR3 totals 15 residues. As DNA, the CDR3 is TGTGCCAGCGGACTAGCGGGATTCGGGTCCTACGAGCAGTACTTC. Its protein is CASGLAGFGSYEQYF.

CDR3 sequence reads: CASSFPSGASSYNSPLHF. CDR3 sequence (DNA): TGTGCCAGCAGTTTTCCGAGCGGGGCGAGCTCCTATAATTCACCCCTCCACTTT. J is TRBJ1-6 and V is TRBV28, with a weak D call TRBD1 (5 bases). Germline values: CDR1 MDHEN, CDR2 SYDVKM. The CDR3 has 18 amino acids. Trimming pared 3 bases from V and 0 bases from J, leaving 15 bases between.

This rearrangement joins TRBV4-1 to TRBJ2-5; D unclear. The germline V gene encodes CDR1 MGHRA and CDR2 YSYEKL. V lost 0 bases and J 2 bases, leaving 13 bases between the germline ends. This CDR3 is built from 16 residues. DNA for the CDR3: TGCGCCAGCAGCCAAGATCGGGCAGACCTACAAGAGACCCAGTACTTC. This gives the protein CASSQDRADLQETQYF.

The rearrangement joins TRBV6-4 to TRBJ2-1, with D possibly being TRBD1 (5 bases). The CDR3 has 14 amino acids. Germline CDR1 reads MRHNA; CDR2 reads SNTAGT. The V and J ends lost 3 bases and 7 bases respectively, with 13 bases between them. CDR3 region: CASSEEGAYNEQFF. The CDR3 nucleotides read TGTGCCAGCAGTGAAGAAGGGGCTTATAATGAGCAGTTCTTC.

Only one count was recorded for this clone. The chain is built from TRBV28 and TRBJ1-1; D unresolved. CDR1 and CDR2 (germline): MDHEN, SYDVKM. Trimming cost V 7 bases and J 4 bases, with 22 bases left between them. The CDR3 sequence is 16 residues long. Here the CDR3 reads CASILSTAVGFTEAFF. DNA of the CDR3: TGTGCCAGCATTCTCTCCACAGCGGTAGGGTTCACTGAAGCTTTCTTT. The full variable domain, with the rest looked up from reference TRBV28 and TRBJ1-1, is DVKVTQSSRYLVKRTGEKVFLECVQDMDHENMFWYRQDPGLGLRLIYFSYDVKMKEKGDIPEGYSVSREKKERFSLILESASTNQTSMYLCASILSTAVGFTEAFFGQGTRLTVV.

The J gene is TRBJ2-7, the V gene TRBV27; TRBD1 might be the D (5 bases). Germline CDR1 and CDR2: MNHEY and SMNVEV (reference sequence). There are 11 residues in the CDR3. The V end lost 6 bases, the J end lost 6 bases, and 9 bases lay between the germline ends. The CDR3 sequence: CASRRGGEQYF. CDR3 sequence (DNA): TGTGCCAGCAGAAGGGGTGGCGAGCAGTACTTC.

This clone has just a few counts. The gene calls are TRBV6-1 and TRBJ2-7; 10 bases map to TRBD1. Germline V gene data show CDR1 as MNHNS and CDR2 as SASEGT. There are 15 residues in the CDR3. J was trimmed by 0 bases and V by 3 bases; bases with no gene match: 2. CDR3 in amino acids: CASSEGQGNSYEQYF. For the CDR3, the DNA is TGTGCCAGCAGTGAGGGACAGGGGAACTCCTACGAGCAGTACTTC.

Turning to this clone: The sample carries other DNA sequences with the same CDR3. CDR3 sequence (DNA): TGTGCCAGCCCGCTGGGCACTAATGAAAAACTGTTTTTT. It yields the protein CASPLGTNEKLFF. This chain connects TRBV7-9 to TRBJ1-4; D ambiguous. CDR1 and CDR2 (germline): SEHNR, FQNEAQ (reference sequence). There are 13 residues in the CDR3. The V end was cut by 8 bases, the J end by 2 bases, with 9 bases between.

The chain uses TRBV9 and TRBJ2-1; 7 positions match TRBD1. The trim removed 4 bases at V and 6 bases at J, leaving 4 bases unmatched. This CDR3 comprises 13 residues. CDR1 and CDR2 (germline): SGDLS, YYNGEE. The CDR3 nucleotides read TGTGCCAGCAGCCCAGGGGACAGCAATGAGCAGTTCTTC. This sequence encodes CASSPGDSNEQFF.

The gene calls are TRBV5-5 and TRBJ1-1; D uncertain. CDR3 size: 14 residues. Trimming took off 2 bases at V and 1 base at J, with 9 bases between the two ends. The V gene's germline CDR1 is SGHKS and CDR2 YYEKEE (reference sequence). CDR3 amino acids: CASSFVSPNTEAFF. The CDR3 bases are TGTGCCAGCAGCTTCGTCAGTCCGAACACTGAAGCTTTCTTT.

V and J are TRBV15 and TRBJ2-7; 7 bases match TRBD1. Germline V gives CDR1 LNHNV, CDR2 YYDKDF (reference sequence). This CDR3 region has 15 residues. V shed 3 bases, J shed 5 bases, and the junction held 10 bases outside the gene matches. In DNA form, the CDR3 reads TGTGCCACCAGCAGGGTAACAGGGGCGGCCCACGAGCAGTACTTC. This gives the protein CATSRVTGAAHEQYF.

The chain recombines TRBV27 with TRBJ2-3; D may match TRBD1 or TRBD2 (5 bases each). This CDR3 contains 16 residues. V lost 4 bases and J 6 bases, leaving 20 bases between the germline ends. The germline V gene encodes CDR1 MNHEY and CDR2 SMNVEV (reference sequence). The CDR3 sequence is CASSSAGTLEPDTQYF. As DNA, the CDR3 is TGTGCCAGCAGTTCCGCCGGGACCCTAGAACCGGATACGCAGTATTTT.

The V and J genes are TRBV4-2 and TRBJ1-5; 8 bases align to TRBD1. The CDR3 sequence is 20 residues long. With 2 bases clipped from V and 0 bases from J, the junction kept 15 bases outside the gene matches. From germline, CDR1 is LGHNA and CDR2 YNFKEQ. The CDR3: CASSQNGWTGNFYSNQPQHF. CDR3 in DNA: TGTGCCAGCAGCCAAAATGGATGGACAGGGAATTTCTATAGCAATCAGCCCCAGCATTTT.

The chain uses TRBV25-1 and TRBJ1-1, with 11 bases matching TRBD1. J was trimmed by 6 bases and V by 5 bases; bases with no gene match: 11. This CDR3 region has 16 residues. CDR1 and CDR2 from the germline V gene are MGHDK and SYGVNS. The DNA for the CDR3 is TGTGCCAGCAGTCCCCCCTCGGACAGGGGGCATGCTGAAGCTTTCTTT. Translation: CASSPPSDRGHAEAFF.

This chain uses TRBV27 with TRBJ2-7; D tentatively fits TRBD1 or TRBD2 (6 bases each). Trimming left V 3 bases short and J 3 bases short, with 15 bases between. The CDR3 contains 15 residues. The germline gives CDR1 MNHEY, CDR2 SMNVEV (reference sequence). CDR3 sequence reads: CASSFLGGPGYEQYF. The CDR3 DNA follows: TGTGCCAGCAGTTTTCTCGGGGGCCCCGGCTACGAGCAGTACTTC.

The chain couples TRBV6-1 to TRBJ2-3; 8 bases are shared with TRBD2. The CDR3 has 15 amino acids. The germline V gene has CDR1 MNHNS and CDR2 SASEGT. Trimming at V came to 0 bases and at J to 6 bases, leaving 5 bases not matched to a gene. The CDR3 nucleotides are TGTGCCAGCAGTGAAGCGGGGACTAGTGGCGATACGCAGTATTTT. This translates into CASSEAGTSGDTQYF.

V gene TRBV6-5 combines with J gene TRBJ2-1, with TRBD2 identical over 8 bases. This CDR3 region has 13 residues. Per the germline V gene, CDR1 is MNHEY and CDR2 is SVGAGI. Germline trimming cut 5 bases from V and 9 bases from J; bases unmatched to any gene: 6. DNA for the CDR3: TGTGCCAGCAGTCACAGGACTAGCCGTGAGCAGTTCTTC. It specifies CASSHRTSREQFF.